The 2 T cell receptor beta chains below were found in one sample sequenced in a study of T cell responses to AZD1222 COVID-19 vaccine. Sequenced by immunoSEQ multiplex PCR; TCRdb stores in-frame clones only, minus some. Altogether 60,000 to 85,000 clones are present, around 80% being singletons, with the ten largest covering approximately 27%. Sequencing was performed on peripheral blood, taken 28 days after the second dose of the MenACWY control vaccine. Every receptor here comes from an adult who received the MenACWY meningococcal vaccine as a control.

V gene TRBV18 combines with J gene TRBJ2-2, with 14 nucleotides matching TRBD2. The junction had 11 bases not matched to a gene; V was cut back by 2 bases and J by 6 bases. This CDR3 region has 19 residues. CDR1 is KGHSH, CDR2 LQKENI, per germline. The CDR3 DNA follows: TGTGCCAGCTCACCAAGTGGGACTAGCGGGAGTCGGTCCCCCGGGGAGCTGTTTTTT. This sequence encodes CASSPSGTSGSRSPGELFF. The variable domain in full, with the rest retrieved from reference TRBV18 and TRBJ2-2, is NAGVMQNPRHLVRRRGQEARLRCSPMKGHSHVYWYRQLPEEGLKFMVYLQKENIIDESGMPKERFSAEFPKEGPSILRIQQVVRGDSAAYFCASSPSGTSGSRSPGELFFGEGSRLTVL.

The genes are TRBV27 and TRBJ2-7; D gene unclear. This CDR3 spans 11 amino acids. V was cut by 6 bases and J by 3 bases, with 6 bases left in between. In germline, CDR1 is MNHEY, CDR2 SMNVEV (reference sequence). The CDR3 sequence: CASSSFYEQYF. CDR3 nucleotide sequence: TGTGCCAGCAGCTCCTTCTACGAGCAGTACTTC.